The TCR beta chain described here comes from a study of blood T cell repertoires in COVID-19 (dated by TCRdb to 2020 to 2022). About the investigation overall: The collaborator samples originated in the United States, Italy and Spain and spanned the acute and convalescent phases of COVID-19. The material from the prospective study consisted of cDNA or gDNA derived from T cells, B-cell-depleted T cells, or PBMCs. Subjects who had been exposed to COVID-19, were actively infected with it, or had recovered from it provided the deeply sampled blood TCRbeta repertoires that made up the dataset. The repertoires were released in a freely available public database intended as a resource for research on the immune response to SARS-CoV-2. Samples came from the ongoing ImmuneRACE study (first 160 participants) plus 1,254 subjects from 6 global collaborators. A de-identified subject ID, COVID-19 status, age in years and sex were almost always included in the sample metadata. HLA class I and class II types, where available, came from metadata supplied by the sample provider rather than from assay-based typing.

Broader findings and caveats from the paper: The quantity of clinical and demographic metadata differed by source and by participant and was supplied without curation.

The collaborating institutions used their own protocols to collect whole blood in K2EDTA tubes. For TCRbeta analysis, collaborators shipped samples as frozen whole blood, isolated PBMCs, or DNA extracted from either of those sample types. Relative to germline, V is missing 0 bases and J is missing 2 bases, with 13 bases of the junction outside any gene match. From cysteine to phenylalanine, the CDR3 is 19 amino acids long. The retained sequence is limited to the CDR3, 57 bases, with the frame set at the first base. The germline V gene supplies CDR1 MGHRA and CDR2 YSYEKL. On this clone itself: The clone's antigen remains unknown. No per-base quality is available; no much larger clone lies one base away.

The immunoSEQ Assay, a bias-controlled multiplex PCR, was used to amplify TCRbeta CDR3 regions from genomic DNA. In the source study's methods: Within the assay, amplification of reference gene primers was used to estimate how many nucleated cells each sample contained. Sequence reads were collapsed and filtered to measure the absolute abundance of every unique TCRbeta CDR3 rearrangement. For each sample, productive Simpson clonality was calculated by taking the square root of Simpson's diversity index across productive rearrangements. TCRdb took this table from immuneACCESS and kept in-frame rearrangements with V and J called. Such tables lack part of the clones; where checked against another copy, unresolved V genes explain under half of the gap, and the rest is unexplained. V, J and clone size are taken as reported in that table, and D and trimming were inferred from the DNA itself. This sample is represented by about 59,000 clones; around 90% of them were singletons. The ten largest clones represent roughly 15% of the sample.

This receptor was obtained from a man older than 75 with acute or convalescent COVID-19. The sequence joins TRBV4-1 to TRBJ2-1; TRBD1 lines up with 7 middle nucleotides. The material sequenced was peripheral blood. CDR3 protein: CASSQDPTGFPSAYNEQFF. The sequenced DNA: TGCGCCAGCAGCCAAGACCCGACAGGGTTTCCTAGTGCCTACAATGAGCAGTTCTTC.